Listed here are 17 T cell receptor beta chains from one sample, sequenced in a study of CD8 T cells in Susac syndrome. The RNA input was roughly 0.5 to 1 ug, and it was reverse transcribed with random hexamers. TCRdb redid the calling of the immunoSEQ multiplex PCR reads with MiXCR, one entry per CDR3 protein. The sample has 160,000 or so distinct CDR3 sequences; about 91% are singletons. The sequencing input was CD4+ T cells from PBMCs. The receptors shown here come from a human donor in good health.

The chain recombines TRBV2 with TRBJ2-3, with TRBD1 matching over 9 bases. Germline CDR1 SNHLY, CDR2 FYNNEI. V was pared by 4 bases and J by 3 bases, with 2 bases of the junction left unmatched. The CDR3 runs 14 residues. The CDR3: CASSGQGGTDTQYF. As DNA, the CDR3 is TGTGCCAGCAGTGGACAGGGGGGGACAGATACGCAGTATTTT.

CDR3: CASSLVAMETQYF. CDR3 nucleotides: TGTGCCAGCAGCTTAGTTGCGATGGAGACCCAGTACTTC. The chain carries TRBV7-9 and TRBJ2-5; D gene unclear. Deletions cut 1 base from V and 5 bases from J, with 8 bases between. CDR3 length: 13 residues. Germline CDR1 SEHNR, CDR2 FQNEAQ (reference sequence).

The chain's CDR3 is CASSLIAPPGNTIYF. CDR3 bases: TGTGCCAGCAGCTTAATTGCCCCCCCTGGAAACACCATATATTTT. The genes are TRBV7-8 and TRBJ1-3; D gene uncertain. Germline V CDR1 and CDR2: SGHVS, FQNEAQ. V shed 2 bases and J shed 2 bases, with 10 bases lying between them. The CDR3 sequence is 15 residues long.

The chain carries TRBV5-4 and TRBJ2-3; TRBD2 matches at 8 bases. This CDR3 comprises 18 residues. Per the germline V gene, CDR1 is SGHNT and CDR2 is YYREEE (reference sequence). Trimming at V came to 0 bases and at J to 3 bases, leaving 12 bases not matched to a gene. Here the CDR3 reads CASSLAFLAGERTDTQYF. Written as DNA, the CDR3 is TGTGCCAGCAGCTTGGCTTTCCTAGCGGGTGAGAGGACAGATACGCAGTATTTT.

The gene calls are TRBV30 and TRBJ1-2; perhaps TRBD1 as D (5 bases). This CDR3 contains 13 residues. V lost 7 bases and J 1 base, leaving 13 bases between the germline ends. Germline V CDR1 and CDR2: GTSNPN, SVGIG (reference sequence). The CDR3 DNA is TGTGCCTTTTCTCCGACAGTTAACTATGGCTACACCTTC. This sequence encodes CAFSPTVNYGYTF.

V gene TRBV5-1 combines with J gene TRBJ2-7; a weak D match, TRBD1 (7 bases). The V gene lost 6 bases and the J gene lost 5 bases, with 18 bases spanning the gap. The length of the CDR3 is 14 residues. Per the germline V gene, CDR1 is SGHRS and CDR2 is YFSETQ. The CDR3 sequence: CASTSRRGHNEQYF. For the CDR3, the DNA is TGCGCCAGCACCTCGCGGAGGGGGCATAACGAGCAGTACTTC.

This chain connects TRBV7-2 to TRBJ2-3; tentatively, D is TRBD1 or TRBD2 (10 bases each). V shed 1 base and J shed 7 bases, with 21 bases lying between them. The CDR3 runs 17 residues. From germline, CDR1 is SGHTA and CDR2 FQGNSA. The CDR3 loop reads CASSLGDRGLARYTQYF. The CDR3 DNA sequence: TGTGCCAGCAGCTTAGGGGACAGGGGACTAGCGCGGTATACGCAGTATTTT.

The chain employs TRBV5-6 and TRBJ1-2, with 11 bases identical to TRBD1. Germline CDR1 is SGHDT and CDR2 is YYEEEE. CDR3 length: 14 amino acids. V shed 4 bases and J 4 bases; nucleotides not matched to a gene: 3. In DNA, the CDR3 is TGTGCCAGCAGCCGGGACAGGGGGGGCTATGGCTACACCTTC. Translating gives CASSRDRGGYGYTF. Full variable domain (rest looked up from reference TRBV5-6 and TRBJ1-2): DAGVTQSPTHLIKTRGQQVTLRCSPKSGHDTVSWYQQALGQGPQFIFQYYEEEERQRGNFPDRFSGHQFPNYSSELNVNALLLGDSALYLCASSRDRGGYGYTFGSGTRLTVV.

The chain carries TRBV18 and TRBJ2-1; no reliable D call. Germline V lookup: CDR1 KGHSH, CDR2 LQKENI. V was trimmed by 6 bases and J by 0 bases, leaving 12 bases between them. The CDR3 extends over 15 amino acids. The CDR3 is CASSSGLSSYNEQFF. The CDR3, as DNA: TGTGCCAGCTCCTCTGGTCTTAGCTCCTACAATGAGCAGTTCTTC.

This clonotype was observed a handful of times. J is TRBJ2-3 and V is TRBV2, with 12 bases aligning to TRBD2. The CDR3 covers 15 residues. The V gene end was trimmed by 5 bases and the J gene end by 3 bases; junction bases not matched to a gene: 3. CDR1 SNHLY and CDR2 FYNNEI come from the germline V gene. CDR3 nucleotide sequence: TGTGCCAGCAGTTTGACTAGCGGGGGAACAGATACGCAGTATTTT. It is translated as CASSLTSGGTDTQYF.

The chain recombines TRBV10-2 with TRBJ2-5; D gene unclear. CDR1 and CDR2 (germline): WSHSY, SAAADI. The CDR3 extends over 14 amino acids. V lost 0 bases, J lost 5 bases, and 10 bases lay in between. This chain's CDR3 is CASSESWTAETQYF. The CDR3 bases are TGCGCCAGCAGTGAGTCGTGGACGGCTGAGACCCAGTACTTC.

V and J are TRBV5-5 and TRBJ2-7, with 12 bases identical to TRBD2. Germline CDR1 is SGHKS and CDR2 is YYEKEE (reference sequence). This CDR3 is 15 amino acids long. V lost 0 bases, J lost 7 bases, and 5 bases stayed unmatched. The CDR3 DNA is TGTGCCAGCAGCTTGGGTACTAGCGGGGGGCGGGAGCAGTACTTC. Translating it yields CASSLGTSGGREQYF.

The chain couples TRBV6-1 to TRBJ2-1, with D uncertain. Deletions cut 0 bases from V and 1 base from J, with 4 bases between. CDR1 MNHNS and CDR2 SASEGT come from the germline V gene. The CDR3 runs 14 residues. The CDR3 protein is CASSEAGSYNEQFF. In nucleotides, the CDR3 is TGTGCCAGCAGTGAAGCCGGGTCCTACAATGAGCAGTTCTTC.

This sequence joins TRBV20-1 and TRBJ2-1; 13 bases line up with TRBD2. Germline V CDR1 and CDR2: DFQATT, SNEGSKA (reference sequence). This CDR3 has 16 residues. Trimming cost V 1 base and J 2 bases; bases outside gene matches: 2. The DNA for the CDR3 is TGCAGTGCTAGAGCCGGGACTAGCGGGGCCTACAATGAGCAGTTCTTC. Residues: CSARAGTSGAYNEQFF.

J is TRBJ2-3 and V is TRBV6-6, with 7 bases lining up with TRBD1. CDR1 is MNHNY, CDR2 SVGAGI, per germline (reference sequence). The CDR3 is 14 amino acids. V trimming: 6 bases; J trimming: 5 bases; junction bases outside the gene matches: 8. CDR3 loop: CASRSEGARDTQYF. DNA of the CDR3: TGTGCCAGCAGGTCTGAGGGGGCTCGAGATACGCAGTATTTT.

The chain employs TRBV4-1 and TRBJ2-4; D is possibly TRBD1 or TRBD2 (6 bases each). Germline V lookup: CDR1 MGHRA, CDR2 YSYEKL. The germline V and J ends were trimmed by 4 bases and 8 bases, with 21 bases remaining between them. The CDR3 has 16 residues. CDR3: CASSPTAQGGADIQYF. CDR3 in DNA: TGCGCCAGCAGCCCCACAGCACAGGGAGGTGCGGACATTCAGTACTTC.

This clonotype has only one observation. The V and J genes are TRBV4-2 and TRBJ2-4, with TRBD2 matching 8 bases. After removal of 8 bases from V and 3 bases from J, the junction contained 9 bases not matched to a gene. Looked up from germline, CDR1 is LGHNA and CDR2 is YNFKEQ. There are 15 residues in the CDR3. CDR3 coding DNA: TGTGCCAGCGGAGGCCCCGGGACTAGCAAAAACATTCAGTACTTC. Protein: CASGGPGTSKNIQYF.